This T cell receptor beta chain is drawn from a study of blood T cell repertoires in COVID-19. The CDR3 has 14 residues. Trimming cost V 4 bases and J 4 bases, with 11 bases left between them. Per the germline V gene, CDR1 is SGHRS and CDR2 is YFSETQ. Profiling relied on immunoSEQ multiplex PCR, and the TCRdb table lists in-frame clones only, not all of them. The sample lists about 270,000 clones, about 86% seen once, with approximately 12% in the top ten. The origin of this receptor is a woman between 25 and 40 years old with COVID-19, enrolled during active disease. The rearrangement joins TRBV5-1 to TRBJ2-2; D perhaps matches TRBD2 (6 bases). Specimen: peripheral blood. CDR3 DNA sequence: TGCGCCAGCAGCCCAGGAGGGAGCACCGGGGAGCTGTTTTTT. Its protein product is CASSPGGSTGELFF.